These 13 T cell receptor beta chains were sequenced from one sample in a study of blood T cell repertoires in COVID-19. Measured with immunoSEQ multiplex PCR; TCRdb has only the in-frame clones, and not every one. The sample consists of 150,000 or so clones, 65% to 90% of them appearing once. The specimen was peripheral blood. The receptor set was obtained from a woman aged 55 to 70 with COVID-19, enrolled during active disease.

The chain carries TRBV19 and TRBJ1-1, with D possibly being TRBD1 (5 bases). There are 15 residues in the CDR3. CDR1 and CDR2 from the germline V gene are LNHDA and SQIVND (reference sequence). Deletions cut 7 bases from V and 6 bases from J, with 21 bases between. The CDR3 protein is CASIPRWGRAAEAFF. Here the CDR3 DNA reads TGTGCCAGTATCCCGAGGTGGGGCAGGGCTGCTGAAGCTTTCTTT.

The chain employs TRBV7-9 and TRBJ1-4; D is possibly TRBD1 (6 bases). This CDR3 has 14 amino acids. Trimming pared 5 bases from V and 7 bases from J, leaving 14 bases between. CDR1 is SEHNR and CDR2 is FQNEAQ in the germline V gene (reference sequence). The CDR3 region is CASSLTGGGEKLFF. The CDR3 nucleotides read TGTGCCAGCAGCCTAACGGGGGGCGGTGAAAAACTGTTTTTT.

The chain uses TRBV5-1 and TRBJ2-5; D is perhaps TRBD1 (5 bases). V was shortened by 2 bases and J by 2 bases, with 19 bases between the two germline ends. Germline assignment: CDR1 SGHRS and CDR2 YFSETQ. The CDR3 totals 17 residues. DNA for the CDR3: TGCGCCAGCAGCTTTCGCCAGCTCATAGGGGAACAAGAGACCCAGTACTTC. This sequence encodes CASSFRQLIGEQETQYF.

This clone was found a few times. The V call is TRBV5-1, the J call TRBJ1-2; 12 bases are shared with TRBD1. Germline CDR1 SGHRS, CDR2 YFSETQ. CDR3 length: 15 residues. With 4 bases clipped from V and 8 bases from J, the junction kept 9 bases outside the gene matches. The CDR3 bases are TGCGCCAGCAGCCCTTCCTCCGGGACAGGGGGCGGCTACACCTTC. Protein product: CASSPSSGTGGGYTF.

The chain carries TRBV19 and TRBJ2-4, with 9 nucleotides matching TRBD1. V was pared by 3 bases and J by 0 bases, with 9 bases of the junction left unmatched. Germline CDR1 and CDR2: LNHDA and SQIVND (reference sequence). The CDR3 totals 18 residues. The CDR3 spells CASSIYGGTGLAKNIQYF. The CDR3 DNA reads as TGTGCCAGTAGTATTTACGGCGGGACAGGGCTAGCCAAAAACATTCAGTACTTC. The full variable domain, in which reference TRBV19 and TRBJ2-4 provide the parts outside the CDR3, is DGGITQSPKYLFRKEGQNVTLSCEQNLNHDAMYWYRQDPGQGLRLIYYSQIVNDFQKGDIAEGYSVSREKKESFPLTVTSAQKNPTAFYLCASSIYGGTGLAKNIQYFGAGTRLSVL.

The chain recombines TRBV7-2 with TRBJ1-5; a weak D match, TRBD1 (5 bases). Germline V lookup: CDR1 SGHTA, CDR2 FQGNSA. CDR3 size: 15 residues. Trimming left V 7 bases short and J 3 bases short, with 16 bases between. CDR3 sequence reads: CASTPGRRDNQPQHF. As DNA, the CDR3 is TGTGCCAGCACCCCGGGACGGAGGGACAATCAGCCCCAGCATTTT.

This sequence joins TRBV16 and TRBJ1-2; 11 nucleotides agree with TRBD1. In germline, CDR1 is KGHSY, CDR2 FQNENV. The V segment lost 4 bases and the J segment 6 bases; nucleotides outside the gene matches: 7. The CDR3 loop spans 15 amino acids. The CDR3: CASSLYGQGADGYTF. Here the CDR3 DNA reads TGTGCCAGCAGCCTCTACGGACAGGGGGCGGATGGCTACACCTTC.

This chain connects TRBV6-6 to TRBJ2-5, with 9 nucleotides matching TRBD1. With 2 bases clipped from V and 4 bases from J, the junction kept 2 bases outside the gene matches. Germline-derived CDR1 and CDR2 are MNHNY and SVGAGI (reference sequence). The CDR3 spans 14 residues. CDR3 region: CASSYPGQGETQYF. The CDR3 DNA follows: TGTGCCAGCAGTTACCCGGGACAGGGAGAGACCCAGTACTTC.

This chain connects TRBV25-1 to TRBJ1-3; possibly TRBD1 for D (5 bases). The ends were cut back, 2 bases at V and 2 bases at J, with 7 bases in the middle. The length of the CDR3 is 14 residues. The germline gives CDR1 MGHDK, CDR2 SYGVNS. The CDR3 DNA is TGTGCCAGCAGTGAAGGAGGGGCTGGAAACACCATATATTTT. Its translation is CASSEGGAGNTIYF.

The chain joins TRBV7-3 to TRBJ2-1, with 11 bases fitting TRBD2. V shed 4 bases, J shed 7 bases, and the junction held 3 bases outside the gene matches. The V gene's germline CDR1 is SGHTA and CDR2 FQGTGA. There are 14 residues in the CDR3. The CDR3 coding sequence is TGTGCCAGCAGCTATAGCGGGAGGGAAAATGAGCAGTTCTTC. This sequence encodes CASSYSGRENEQFF. The complete variable domain, with remaining parts taken from reference TRBV7-3 and TRBJ2-1, reads GAGVSQTPSNKVTEKGKYVELRCDPISGHTALYWYRQSLGQGPEFLIYFQGTGAADDSGLPNDRFFAVRPEGSVSTLKIQRTERGDSAVYLCASSYSGRENEQFFGPGTRLTVL.

The rearrangement uses TRBV29-1 and TRBJ1-5; a possible D gene is TRBD1 (5 bases). This CDR3 contains 14 residues. V lost 6 bases and J lost 3, with 15 bases in between. CDR1 and CDR2 from the germline V gene are SQVTM and ANQGSEA. The CDR3 loop reads CSVRAGGINQPQHF. The DNA of the CDR3 is TGCAGCGTCAGGGCTGGTGGGATCAATCAGCCCCAGCATTTT. Full variable domain (outside the CDR3, taken from reference TRBV29-1 and TRBJ1-5): SAVISQKPSRDICQRGTSLTIQCQVDSQVTMMFWYRQQPGQSLTLIATANQGSEATYESGFVIDKFPISRPNLTFSTLTVSNMSPEDSSIYLCSVRAGGINQPQHFGDGTRLSIL.

The chain uses TRBV6-1 and TRBJ2-7; a weak D match, TRBD1 (6 bases). Germline CDR1 reads MNHNS; CDR2 reads SASEGT. The CDR3 length is 15 residues. The CDR3 region is CASSQARQVVYEQYV. CDR3 coding DNA: TGTGCCAGCAGTCAAGCCAGACAGGTTGTTTACGAGCAGTACGTC.

This chain connects TRBV5-1 to TRBJ2-3, with 10 bases aligning to TRBD2. V shed 0 bases and J 2 bases; nucleotides not matched to a gene: 6. The CDR3 is 17 residues long. Germline V gives CDR1 SGHRS, CDR2 YFSETQ. The CDR3 DNA sequence: TGCGCCAGCAGCTTGGCCGGACTAGCGGAATACACAGATACGCAGTATTTT. Its protein product is CASSLAGLAEYTDTQYF.